The clone carrying this T cell receptor (beta chain) was seen only a few times. Antigen specificity is unknown. This specimen comes from a study of cytotoxic CD8 clonotypes in ibrutinib-treated CLL. Whole-study findings and limits: Baseline clonality, above age-matched healthy donor levels, tracked circulating CD8+ T-cell counts. Stable or contracted on treatment, public clonotypes were also uncommon.

The V gene's germline CDR1 is SGHAT and CDR2 FQNNGV. Deletions cut 2 bases from V and 7 bases from J, with 9 bases between. The CDR3 extends over 13 amino acids. The table came from immunoSEQ multiplex PCR; TCRdb's copy has only in-frame clones and leaves some out. The sample contains some 130,000 clones, 80% to 90% of which appear only once. The TCR was taken from a human donor with chronic lymphocytic leukemia. V and J are TRBV11-2 and TRBJ2-1; no firm D call. Here the sequenced sample was PBMCs, taken after 24 months of ibrutinib treatment. For the CDR3, the DNA is TGTGCCAGCAGCTTATCGGTGCGGAATGAGCAGTTCTTC. Translation gives CASSLSVRNEQFF.